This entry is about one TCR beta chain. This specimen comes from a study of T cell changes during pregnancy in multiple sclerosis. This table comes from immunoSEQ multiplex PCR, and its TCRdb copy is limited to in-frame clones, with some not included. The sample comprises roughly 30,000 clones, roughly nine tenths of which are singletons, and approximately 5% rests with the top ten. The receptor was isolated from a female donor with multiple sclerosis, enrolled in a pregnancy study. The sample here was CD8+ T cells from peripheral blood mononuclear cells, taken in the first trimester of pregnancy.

CDR3 protein: CASSLTRSAPWYGYTF. CDR3 coding DNA: TGTGCCAGCAGCTTGACACGTTCGGCCCCCTGGTATGGCTACACCTTC. This chain joins TRBV11-2 and TRBJ1-2; D unresolved. There are 16 residues in the CDR3. From germline, CDR1 is SGHAT and CDR2 FQNNGV. Deletions cut 3 bases from V and 5 bases from J, with 19 bases between.